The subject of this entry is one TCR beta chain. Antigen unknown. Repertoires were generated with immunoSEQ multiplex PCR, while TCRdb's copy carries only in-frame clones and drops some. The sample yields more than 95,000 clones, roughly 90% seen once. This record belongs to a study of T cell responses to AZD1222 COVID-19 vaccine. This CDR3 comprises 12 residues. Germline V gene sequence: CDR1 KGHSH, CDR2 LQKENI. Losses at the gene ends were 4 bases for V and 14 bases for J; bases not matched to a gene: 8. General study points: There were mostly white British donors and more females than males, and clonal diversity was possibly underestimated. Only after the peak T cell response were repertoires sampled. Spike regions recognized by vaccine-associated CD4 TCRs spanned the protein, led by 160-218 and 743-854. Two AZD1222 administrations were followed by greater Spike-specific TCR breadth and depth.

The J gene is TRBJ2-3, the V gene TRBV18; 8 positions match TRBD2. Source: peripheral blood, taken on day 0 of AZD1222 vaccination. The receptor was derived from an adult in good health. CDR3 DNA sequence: TGTGCCAGCTCACTAACTAGCGGCCACGGGTATTTT. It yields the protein CASSLTSGHGYF.